This T cell receptor beta chain was profiled in a study of CXCR3-negative and CXCR3-positive naive CD8 T cells. Study information: The study obtained about 135 million TRB reads, about 1.5 +/- 0.3 million per library.

With UMI labels, 5' RACE was used to prepare the TRB cDNA libraries. TCRdb reanalyzed the 5' RACE reads and collapses them to one entry per CDR3 protein, without DNA. Seen in this sample are approximately 56,000 distinct CDR3 sequences; the ten most common clones hold over 1.2%. Germline V gene sequence: CDR1 SQVTM, CDR2 ANQGSEA. This CDR3 has 12 amino acids. About this clonotype itself: Its antigen is unidentified.

Notes on the study in general: Comparably high diversity was seen in both naive subsets, and much lower diversity in memory CD8+ cells. Greater hydrophobicity was found in TRB CDR3s of CXCR3-positive naive cells than of CXCR3-negative naive cells.

This TCR was sampled from a human donor in good health. Some clones in this sample may be carry-over from other donors' samples. The chain couples TRBV29-1 to TRBJ1-1; there is no DNA to check the TCRdb D call of TRBD1. The sequenced sample was naive CXCR3- CD8+ T cells from blood. As for subset: CD45RO-CCR7+CD27+CD95- naive CD8+ T cells lacking CXCR3 (TNR3-). CDR3 in amino acids: CSVDRENTEAFF.